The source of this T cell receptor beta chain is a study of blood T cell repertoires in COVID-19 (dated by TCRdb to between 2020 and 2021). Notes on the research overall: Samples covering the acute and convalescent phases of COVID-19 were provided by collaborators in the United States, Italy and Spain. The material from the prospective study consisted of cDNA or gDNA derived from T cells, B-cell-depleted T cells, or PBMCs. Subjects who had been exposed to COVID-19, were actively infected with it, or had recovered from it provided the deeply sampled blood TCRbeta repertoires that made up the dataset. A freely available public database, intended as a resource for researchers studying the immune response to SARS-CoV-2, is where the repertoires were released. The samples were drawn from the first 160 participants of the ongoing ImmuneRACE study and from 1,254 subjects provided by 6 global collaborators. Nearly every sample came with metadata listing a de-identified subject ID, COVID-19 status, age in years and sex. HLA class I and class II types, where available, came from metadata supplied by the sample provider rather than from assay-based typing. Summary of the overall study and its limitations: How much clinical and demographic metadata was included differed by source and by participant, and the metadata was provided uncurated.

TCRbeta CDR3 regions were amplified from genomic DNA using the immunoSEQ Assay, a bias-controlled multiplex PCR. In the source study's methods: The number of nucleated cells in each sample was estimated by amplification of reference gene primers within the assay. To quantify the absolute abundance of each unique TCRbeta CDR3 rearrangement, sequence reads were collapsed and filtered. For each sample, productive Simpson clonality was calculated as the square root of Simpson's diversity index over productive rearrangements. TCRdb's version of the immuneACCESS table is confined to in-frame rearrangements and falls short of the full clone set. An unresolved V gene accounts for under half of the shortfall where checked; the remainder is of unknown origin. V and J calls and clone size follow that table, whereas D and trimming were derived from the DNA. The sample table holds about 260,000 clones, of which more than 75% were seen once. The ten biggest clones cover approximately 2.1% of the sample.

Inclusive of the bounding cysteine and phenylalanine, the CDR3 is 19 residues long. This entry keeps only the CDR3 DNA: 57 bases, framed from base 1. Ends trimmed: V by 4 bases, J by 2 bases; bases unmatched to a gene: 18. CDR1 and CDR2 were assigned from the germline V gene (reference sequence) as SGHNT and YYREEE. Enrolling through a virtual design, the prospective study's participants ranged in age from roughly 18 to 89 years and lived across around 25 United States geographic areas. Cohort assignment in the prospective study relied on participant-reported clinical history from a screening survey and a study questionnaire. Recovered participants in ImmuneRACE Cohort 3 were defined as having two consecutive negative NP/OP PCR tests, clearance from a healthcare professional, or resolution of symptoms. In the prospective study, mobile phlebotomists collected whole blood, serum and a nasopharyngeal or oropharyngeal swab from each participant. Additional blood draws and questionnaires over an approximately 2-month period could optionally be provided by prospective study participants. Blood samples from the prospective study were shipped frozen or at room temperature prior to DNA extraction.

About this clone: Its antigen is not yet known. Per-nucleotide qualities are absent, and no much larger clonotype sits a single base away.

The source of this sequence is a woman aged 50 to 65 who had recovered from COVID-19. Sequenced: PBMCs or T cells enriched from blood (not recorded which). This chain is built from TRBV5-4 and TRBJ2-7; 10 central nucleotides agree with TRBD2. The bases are TGTGCCAGCAGCCCGGCCGGGGGGAGCGGGAGGGCCGGCCCCTACGAGCAGTACTTC. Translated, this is CASSPAGGSGRAGPYEQYF.